This T cell receptor beta chain is drawn from a study of shared clonotypes between healthy human individuals. Overall study findings and caveats: Clonotype sharing among the donors was expected to vary with sequencing depth. Estimated richness values were generally larger in naive subsets than in memory subsets.

A note on this clone: What it recognizes is unknown.

Only in-frame clones appear in the TCRdb table, and some are missing; sequencing was by immunoSEQ multiplex PCR. The table includes 2 million to 2.5 million clones, approximately 94% detected once. V was clipped by 6 bases and J by 1 base, with 15 bases between them. Germline values: CDR1 MNHNY, CDR2 SVGAGI (reference sequence). The CDR3 loop spans 15 amino acids. Splitting of CD4+ cells produced CD45RA+ naive and CD45RA-negative memory subsets. This TCR was sampled from a man in his late teens or twenties in good health. The chain carries TRBV6-6 and TRBJ1-1; a possible D gene is TRBD1 (6 bases). Sequencing used naive CD4+ T cells sorted from blood. Subset noted: CD45RA+ positively selected. The chain's CDR3 is CASSDQQGRNTEAFF. CDR3 sequence (DNA): TGTGCCAGCAGCGATCAACAGGGCCGGAACACTGAAGCTTTCTTT.